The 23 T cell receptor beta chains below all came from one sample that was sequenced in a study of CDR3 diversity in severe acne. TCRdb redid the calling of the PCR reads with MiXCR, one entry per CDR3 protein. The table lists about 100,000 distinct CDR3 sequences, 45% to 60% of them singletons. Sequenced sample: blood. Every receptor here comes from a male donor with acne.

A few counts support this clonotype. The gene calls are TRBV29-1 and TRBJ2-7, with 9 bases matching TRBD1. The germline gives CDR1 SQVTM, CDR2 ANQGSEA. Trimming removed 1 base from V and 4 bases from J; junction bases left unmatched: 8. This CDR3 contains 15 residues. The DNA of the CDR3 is TGCAGCGTTGAAGTTCGGAGGACAGGGGATTACGAGCAGTACTTC. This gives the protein CSVEVRRTGDYEQYF.

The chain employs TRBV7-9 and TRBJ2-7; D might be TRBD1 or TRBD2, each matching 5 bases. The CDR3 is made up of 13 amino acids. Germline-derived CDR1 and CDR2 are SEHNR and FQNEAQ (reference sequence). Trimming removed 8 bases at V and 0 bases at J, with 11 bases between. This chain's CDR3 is CASVRDRSYEQYF. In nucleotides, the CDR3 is TGTGCCAGCGTCCGGGACCGCTCCTACGAGCAGTACTTC. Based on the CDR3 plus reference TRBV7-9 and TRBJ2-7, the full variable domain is DTGVSQNPRHKITKRGQNVTFRCDPISEHNRLYWYRQTLGQGPEFLTYFQNEAQLEKSRLLSDRFSAERPKGSFSTLEIQRTEQGDSAMYLCASVRDRSYEQYFGPGTRLTVT.

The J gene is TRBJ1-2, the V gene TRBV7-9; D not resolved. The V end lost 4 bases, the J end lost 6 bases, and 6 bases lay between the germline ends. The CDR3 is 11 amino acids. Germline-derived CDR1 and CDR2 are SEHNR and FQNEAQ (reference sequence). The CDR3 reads CASSSTNGYTF. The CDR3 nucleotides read TGTGCCAGCAGCTCGACTAATGGCTACACCTTC. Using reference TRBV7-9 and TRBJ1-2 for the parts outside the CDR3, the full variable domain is DTGVSQNPRHKITKRGQNVTFRCDPISEHNRLYWYRQTLGQGPEFLTYFQNEAQLEKSRLLSDRFSAERPKGSFSTLEIQRTEQGDSAMYLCASSSTNGYTFGSGTRLTVV.

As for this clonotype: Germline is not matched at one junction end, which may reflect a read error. The DNA for the CDR3 is TGTGCCACCACTCGGGACACGAACACCGAGGAGCTGTTTTTT. As protein: CATTRDTNTEELFF. The chain recombines TRBV6-5 with TRBJ2-2; weak D call: TRBD1 (6 bases). Germline lookup yields CDR1 MNHEY and CDR2 SVGAGI. The CDR3 runs to 14 residues.

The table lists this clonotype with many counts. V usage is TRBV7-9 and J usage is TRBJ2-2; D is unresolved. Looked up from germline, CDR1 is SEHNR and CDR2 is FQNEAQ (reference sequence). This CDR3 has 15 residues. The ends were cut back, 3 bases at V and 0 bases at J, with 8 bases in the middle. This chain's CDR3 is CASSFGGTNTGELFF. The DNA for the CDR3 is TGTGCCAGCAGCTTTGGCGGCACGAACACCGGGGAGCTGTTTTTT.

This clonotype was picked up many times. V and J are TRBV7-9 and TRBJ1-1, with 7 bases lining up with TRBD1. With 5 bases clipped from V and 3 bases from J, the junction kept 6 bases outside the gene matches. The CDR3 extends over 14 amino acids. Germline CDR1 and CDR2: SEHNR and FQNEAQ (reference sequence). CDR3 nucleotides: TGTGCCAGCAGCAAACAGGGGTCGTACACTGAAGCTTTCTTT. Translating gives CASSKQGSYTEAFF.

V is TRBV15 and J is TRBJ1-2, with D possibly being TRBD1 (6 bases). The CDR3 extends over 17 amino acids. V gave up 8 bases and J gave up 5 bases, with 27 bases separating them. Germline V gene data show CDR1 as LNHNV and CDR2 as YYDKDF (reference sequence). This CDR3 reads CATRARDNTHPRYGYTF. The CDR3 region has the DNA TGTGCCACCCGGGCTCGGGACAACACACACCCCCGTTATGGCTACACCTTC.

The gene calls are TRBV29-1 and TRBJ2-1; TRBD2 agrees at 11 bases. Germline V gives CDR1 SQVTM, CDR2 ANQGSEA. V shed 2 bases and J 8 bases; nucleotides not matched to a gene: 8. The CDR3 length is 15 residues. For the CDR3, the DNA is TGCAGCGTTGAAAGTACTAGCGGGAGTCGGTATGAGCAGTTCTTC. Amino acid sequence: CSVESTSGSRYEQFF.

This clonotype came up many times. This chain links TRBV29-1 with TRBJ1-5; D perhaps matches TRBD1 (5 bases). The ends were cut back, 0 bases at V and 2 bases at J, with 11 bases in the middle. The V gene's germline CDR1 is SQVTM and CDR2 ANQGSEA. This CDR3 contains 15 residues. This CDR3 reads CSVEESGLGNQPQHF. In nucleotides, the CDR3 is TGCAGCGTTGAAGAATCAGGGTTAGGCAATCAGCCCCAGCATTTT.

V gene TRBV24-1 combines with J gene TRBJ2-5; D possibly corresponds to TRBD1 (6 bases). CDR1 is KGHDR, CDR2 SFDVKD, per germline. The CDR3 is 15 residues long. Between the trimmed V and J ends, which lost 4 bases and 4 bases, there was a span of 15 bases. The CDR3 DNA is TGTGCCACCAGTGACATACCGGGACACAGAGAGACCCAGTACTTC. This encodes CATSDIPGHRETQYF.

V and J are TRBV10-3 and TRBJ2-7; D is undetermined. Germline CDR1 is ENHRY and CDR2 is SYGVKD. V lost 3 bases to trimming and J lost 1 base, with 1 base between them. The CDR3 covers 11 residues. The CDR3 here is CAISDSYEQYF. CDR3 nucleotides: TGTGCCATCAGTGATTCCTACGAGCAGTACTTC.

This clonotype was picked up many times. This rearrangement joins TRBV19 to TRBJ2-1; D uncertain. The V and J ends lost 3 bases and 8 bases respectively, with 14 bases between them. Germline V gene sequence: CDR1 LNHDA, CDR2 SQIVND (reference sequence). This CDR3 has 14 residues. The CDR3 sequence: CASSILSRIDEQFF. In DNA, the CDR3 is TGTGCCAGTAGTATTTTGTCCAGGATCGATGAGCAGTTCTTC.

The chain's CDR3 is CASTDSVEQYF. The CDR3 DNA sequence: TGTGCCAGCACCGACAGTGTCGAGCAGTACTTC. This chain links TRBV9 with TRBJ2-7; tentatively, D is TRBD1 (5 bases). This CDR3 is 11 amino acids long. Per the germline V gene, CDR1 is SGDLS and CDR2 is YYNGEE. V lost 6 bases, J lost 6 bases, and 10 bases lay in between.

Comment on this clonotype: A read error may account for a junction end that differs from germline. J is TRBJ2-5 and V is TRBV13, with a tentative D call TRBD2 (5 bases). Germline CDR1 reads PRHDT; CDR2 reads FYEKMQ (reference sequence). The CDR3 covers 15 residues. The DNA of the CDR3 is TGCGCCAGCAGCCGGACTGGAACAGAAGGAGAGACCCAGTACTTC. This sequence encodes CASSRTGTEGETQYF.

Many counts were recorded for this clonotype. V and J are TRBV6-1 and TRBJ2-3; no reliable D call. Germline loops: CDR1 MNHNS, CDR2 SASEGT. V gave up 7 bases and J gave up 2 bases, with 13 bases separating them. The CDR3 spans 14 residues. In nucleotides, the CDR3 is TGTGCCAGCAAGTCTTTGGCATCCACAGATACGCAGTATTTT. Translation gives CASKSLASTDTQYF.

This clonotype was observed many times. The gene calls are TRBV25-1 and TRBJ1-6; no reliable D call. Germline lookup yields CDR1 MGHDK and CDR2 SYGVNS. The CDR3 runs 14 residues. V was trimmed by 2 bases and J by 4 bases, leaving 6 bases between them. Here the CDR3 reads CASSENLYNSPLHF. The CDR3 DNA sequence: TGTGCCAGCAGTGAAAACTTATATAATTCACCCCTCCACTTT. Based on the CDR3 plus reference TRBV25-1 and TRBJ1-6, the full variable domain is EADIYQTPRYLVIGTGKKITLECSQTMGHDKMYWYQQDPGMELHLIHYSYGVNSTEKGDLSSESTVSRIRTEHFPLTLESARPSHTSQYLCASSENLYNSPLHFGNGTRLTVT.

The CDR3 sequence: CASSWGRNTEAFF. In DNA form, the CDR3 reads TGTGCCAGCAGCTGGGGGAGGAACACTGAAGCTTTCTTT. The chain carries TRBV7-6 and TRBJ1-1, with a weak D call TRBD1 (5 bases). The CDR3 runs 13 residues. Germline values: CDR1 SGHVS, CDR2 FNYEAQ. Trimming removed 4 bases from V and 1 base from J, with 7 bases in between.

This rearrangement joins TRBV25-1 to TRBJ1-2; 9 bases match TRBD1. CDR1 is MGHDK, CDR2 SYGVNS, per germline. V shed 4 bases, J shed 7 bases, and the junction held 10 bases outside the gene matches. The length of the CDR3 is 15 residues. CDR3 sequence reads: CASSGVGQGEAGYTF. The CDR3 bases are TGTGCCAGCAGTGGGGTGGGACAGGGCGAGGCTGGCTACACCTTC.

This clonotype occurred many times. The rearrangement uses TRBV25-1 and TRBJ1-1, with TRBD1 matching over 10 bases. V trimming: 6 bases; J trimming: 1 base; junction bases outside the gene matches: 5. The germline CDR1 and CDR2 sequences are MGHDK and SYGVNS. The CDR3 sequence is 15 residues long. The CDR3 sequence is CASSWTGGTNTEAFF. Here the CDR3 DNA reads TGTGCCAGCAGCTGGACAGGGGGAACGAACACTGAAGCTTTCTTT. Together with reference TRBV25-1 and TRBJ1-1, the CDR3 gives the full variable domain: EADIYQTPRYLVIGTGKKITLECSQTMGHDKMYWYQQDPGMELHLIHYSYGVNSTEKGDLSSESTVSRIRTEHFPLTLESARPSHTSQYLCASSWTGGTNTEAFFGQGTRLTVV.

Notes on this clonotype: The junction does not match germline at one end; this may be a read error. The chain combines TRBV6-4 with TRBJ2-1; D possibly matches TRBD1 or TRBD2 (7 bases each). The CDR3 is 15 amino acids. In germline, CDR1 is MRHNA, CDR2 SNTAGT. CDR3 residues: CVSSTGEGQYNEQLF. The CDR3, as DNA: TGTGTCAGCAGCACTGGGGAGGGACAGTACAATGAGCAGCTCTTC.

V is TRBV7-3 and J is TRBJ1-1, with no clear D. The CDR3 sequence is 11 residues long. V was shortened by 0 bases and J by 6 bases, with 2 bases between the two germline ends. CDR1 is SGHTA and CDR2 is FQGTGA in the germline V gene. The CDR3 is CASSLTPEAFF. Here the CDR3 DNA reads TGTGCCAGCAGCTTAACCCCTGAAGCTTTCTTT.

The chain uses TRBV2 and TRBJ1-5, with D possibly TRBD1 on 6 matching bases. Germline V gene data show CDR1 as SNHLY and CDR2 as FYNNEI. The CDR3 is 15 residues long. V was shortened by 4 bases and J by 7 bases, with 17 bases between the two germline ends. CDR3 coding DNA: TGTGCCAGCAGTGCCGAGGTACAGGGACAACAGCCCCAGCATTTT. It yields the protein CASSAEVQGQQPQHF.

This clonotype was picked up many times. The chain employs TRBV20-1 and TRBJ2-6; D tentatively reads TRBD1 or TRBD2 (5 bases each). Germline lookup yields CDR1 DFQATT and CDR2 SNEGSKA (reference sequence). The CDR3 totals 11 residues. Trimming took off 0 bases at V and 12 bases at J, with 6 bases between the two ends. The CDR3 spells CSAREGVVLTF. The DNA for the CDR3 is TGCAGTGCTAGAGAGGGGGTCGTCCTGACTTTC.